One and the same sample provided the 31 T cell receptor beta chains below, sequenced in a study of shared clonotypes between healthy human individuals. CD45RO-negative cells were positively selected for CCR7, leaving out terminally differentiated effector memory CD45RA+ cells. TCRdb keeps only in-frame clones here, not all; method: immunoSEQ multiplex PCR. The repertoire holds around 2,000,000 clones, with about 92% as singletons. The sample taken for sequencing was naive CD8+ T cells from PBMCs. The receptors shown here come from a young man in good health. Some clones in this sample may be carry-over from other donors' samples.

This chain joins TRBV29-1 and TRBJ2-3, with 7 bases fitting TRBD1. J was trimmed by 2 bases and V by 4 bases; bases with no gene match: 3. The CDR3 loop spans 13 amino acids. The germline gives CDR1 SQVTM, CDR2 ANQGSEA. In DNA form, the CDR3 reads TGCAGCGTTGCAGGGGGTTACACAGATACGCAGTATTTT. This sequence encodes CSVAGGYTDTQYF.

The chain employs TRBV19 and TRBJ2-3, with 9 positions matching TRBD1. Unmatched junction bases numbered 8, after V lost 7 bases and J lost 3 bases. The CDR3 contains 15 residues. Germline lookup yields CDR1 LNHDA and CDR2 SQIVND (reference sequence). DNA of the CDR3: TGTGCCAGTACCGCGGGGGACAGGGTGACAGATACGCAGTATTTT. This sequence encodes CASTAGDRVTDTQYF. Using reference TRBV19 and TRBJ2-3 for the parts outside the CDR3, the full variable domain is DGGITQSPKYLFRKEGQNVTLSCEQNLNHDAMYWYRQDPGQGLRLIYYSQIVNDFQKGDIAEGYSVSREKKESFPLTVTSAQKNPTAFYLCASTAGDRVTDTQYFGPGTRLTVL.

This chain connects TRBV30 to TRBJ1-2; D remains unclear. This CDR3 has 12 amino acids. CDR1 GTSNPN and CDR2 SVGIG come from the germline V gene (reference sequence). V lost 1 base, J lost 3 bases, and 6 bases lay in between. The DNA for the CDR3 is TGTGCCTGGAGTGGGCTCGACTATGGCTACACCTTC. It specifies CAWSGLDYGYTF.

The rearrangement uses TRBV27 and TRBJ2-7, with 8 bases matching TRBD2. Germline V gene sequence: CDR1 MNHEY, CDR2 SMNVEV (reference sequence). The CDR3 consists of 16 residues. J lost 2 bases, V lost 1 base, and 7 bases had no gene match. The CDR3 sequence is CASSLYQTSATYEQYF. As DNA, the CDR3 is TGTGCCAGCAGTTTATACCAGACTAGCGCTACCTACGAGCAGTACTTC.

This sequence joins TRBV9 and TRBJ2-7, with 7 bases aligning to TRBD1. The trim removed 3 bases at V and 4 bases at J, leaving 13 bases unmatched. CDR1 is SGDLS and CDR2 is YYNGEE in the germline V gene. This CDR3 is built from 16 residues. CDR3 loop: CASSANVDRAGYEQYF. The DNA of the CDR3 is TGTGCCAGCAGCGCGAACGTTGACAGGGCAGGGTACGAGCAGTACTTC.

The chain uses TRBV6-1 and TRBJ2-3; the D gene is possibly TRBD2 (6 bases). The CDR3 sequence is 13 residues long. Trimming stripped 8 bases from V and 5 bases from J, with 14 bases between. CDR1 and CDR2 (germline): MNHNS, SASEGT. CDR3 in DNA: TGTGCCAGCCGGAGACTAGTAGGAGATACGCAGTATTTT. Its protein is CASRRLVGDTQYF.

As regards this clone: The sample holds other DNA sequences that translate to the same CDR3. The rearrangement uses TRBV6-6 and TRBJ1-1; D might be TRBD1 (5 bases). Germline lookup yields CDR1 MNHNY and CDR2 SVGAGI (reference sequence). The V and J ends lost 2 bases and 8 bases respectively, with 9 bases between them. CDR3 size: 12 residues. CDR3 DNA sequence: TGTGCCAGCAGTTACCCAGGGAGAGAAGCTTTCTTT. It is translated as CASSYPGREAFF.

The rearrangement links TRBV7-3 to TRBJ2-7; D is ambiguous. V lost 2 bases to trimming and J lost 5 bases, with 25 bases between them. CDR3 size: 18 residues. Germline V CDR1 and CDR2: SGHTA, FQGTGA. Here the CDR3 DNA reads TGTGCCAGCAGCTTAGCATGGCGGCAAGAAAGGGAAATCCACGAGCAGTACTTC. It encodes CASSLAWRQEREIHEQYF.

The V and J genes are TRBV5-4 and TRBJ2-2, with 7 bases lining up with TRBD2. Trimming cost V 2 bases and J 3 bases; bases outside gene matches: 4. Looked up from germline, CDR1 is SGHNT and CDR2 is YYREEE (reference sequence). CDR3 length equals 15 residues. For the CDR3, the DNA is TGTGCCAGCAGCTTTATGGGAGGGCACACCGGGGAGCTGTTTTTT. It yields the protein CASSFMGGHTGELFF.

The J gene is TRBJ1-2, the V gene TRBV23-1; D uncertain. TRBV23-1 is given ORF status, its function remaining uncertain. The length of the CDR3 is 12 residues. Trimming took off 8 bases at V and 8 bases at J, with 15 bases between the two ends. CDR3 protein: CASGRGIGGYTF. CDR3 sequence (DNA): TGCGCCAGCGGTCGGGGTATTGGGGGCTACACCTTC.

The genes are TRBV30 and TRBJ2-2, with 11 bases fitting TRBD2. CDR3 size: 18 residues. V was clipped by 2 bases and J by 4 bases; unmatched bases: 12. The germline gives CDR1 GTSNPN, CDR2 SVGIG (reference sequence). The CDR3 here is CAWSSPNAGTSGTGELFF. Here the CDR3 DNA reads TGTGCCTGGAGTTCGCCGAACGCCGGGACTAGCGGCACCGGGGAGCTGTTTTTT. Complete variable domain (other parts from reference TRBV30 and TRBJ2-2): SQTIHQWPATLVQPVGSPLSLECTVEGTSNPNLYWYRQAAGRGLQLLFYSVGIGQISSEVPQNLSASRPQDRQFILSSKKLLLSDSGFYLCAWSSPNAGTSGTGELFFGEGSRLTVL.

DNA of the CDR3: TGTGCCAGCAGCAAAGTGGTCATGAGCAGGGGAGATCAGCCCCAGCATTTT. Its protein is CASSKVVMSRGDQPQHF. The genes are TRBV21-1 and TRBJ1-5; the tabulated D call, TRBD1, remains unverified against the DNA. TRBV21-1 is deemed a pseudogene. The CDR3 length is 17 residues.

This clone was detected only a few times. This chain connects TRBV5-1 to TRBJ1-5, with a possible D match to TRBD1 (6 bases). With 0 bases removed from V and 5 bases from J, the gap between germline ends came to 12 bases. CDR3 length equals 15 residues. Germline V lookup: CDR1 SGHRS, CDR2 YFSETQ. The CDR3 region is CASSLDGGADQPQHF. The CDR3 DNA sequence: TGCGCCAGCAGCTTGGATGGGGGCGCCGATCAGCCCCAGCATTTT.

The chain uses TRBV9 and TRBJ2-3, with D perhaps matching TRBD1 or TRBD2 (5 bases each). The CDR3 spans 20 residues. Germline V CDR1 and CDR2: SGDLS, YYNGEE. The V gene lost 1 base and the J gene lost 0 bases, with 24 bases spanning the gap. The CDR3 nucleotides are TGTGCCAGCAGCGTATCTGGTAGGGGCGGATCACCGGGGAGCACAGATACGCAGTATTTT. This encodes CASSVSGRGGSPGSTDTQYF.

This chain connects TRBV11-2 to TRBJ2-7, with TRBD1 identical over 8 bases. The junction had 4 bases not matched to a gene; V was cut back by 1 base and J by 5 bases. The CDR3 is 14 amino acids. The V gene's germline CDR1 is SGHAT and CDR2 FQNNGV. The CDR3 here is CASSLGTGWHEQYF. The CDR3 DNA is TGTGCCAGCAGCTTAGGGACAGGGTGGCACGAGCAGTACTTC.

V usage is TRBV19 and J usage is TRBJ2-1, with D maybe TRBD2 (6 bases). From germline, CDR1 is LNHDA and CDR2 SQIVND (reference sequence). This CDR3 contains 13 residues. The germline V and J ends were trimmed by 0 bases and 9 bases, with 9 bases remaining between them. CDR3 residues: CASSIDGGSEQFF. CDR3 coding DNA: TGTGCCAGTAGTATAGATGGGGGGAGTGAGCAGTTCTTC.

The rearrangement links TRBV14 to TRBJ2-4; D uncertain. The CDR3 is 15 amino acids. Trimming took off 0 bases at V and 1 base at J, with 7 bases between the two ends. Germline CDR1 reads SGHDN; CDR2 reads FVKESK. CDR3 bases: TGTGCCAGCAGCCAAGAGGGCTGGGCCAAAAACATTCAGTACTTC. As protein: CASSQEGWAKNIQYF.

The CDR3 coding sequence is TGTGCCAGCAGCGTAGATAGGACTAGCGGATCCACGGGGTACAATGAGCAGTTCTTC. This encodes CASSVDRTSGSTGYNEQFF. The chain has TRBV9 and TRBJ2-1, with TRBD2 matching over 10 bases. V trimming: 0 bases; J trimming: 4 bases; junction bases outside the gene matches: 13. Germline V gene data show CDR1 as SGDLS and CDR2 as YYNGEE. This CDR3 contains 19 residues.

V gene TRBV7-8 combines with J gene TRBJ2-5, with D unresolved. Per germline, CDR1 SGHVS and CDR2 FQNEAQ. CDR3 length: 11 amino acids. The V end was cut by 3 bases, the J end by 5 bases, with 4 bases between. CDR3 sequence (DNA): TGTGCCAGCAGCTTCAAGGAGACCCAGTACTTC. It is translated as CASSFKETQYF.

The V and J genes are TRBV27 and TRBJ2-5; a possible D gene is TRBD1 (6 bases). Trimming removed 8 bases at V and 11 bases at J, with 30 bases between. Germline lookup yields CDR1 MNHEY and CDR2 SMNVEV (reference sequence). CDR3 length: 16 amino acids. The CDR3 bases are TGTGCCAGCGGACCAGGACAGCCGTACCTGATCAGTAGTCAGTACTTC. Amino acids: CASGPGQPYLISSQYF.

The chain uses TRBV16 and TRBJ2-1; D assignment may be TRBD1 or TRBD2 (6 bases each). The CDR3 sequence is 14 residues long. Deletions cut 4 bases from V and 5 bases from J, with 12 bases between. CDR1 and CDR2 from the germline V gene are KGHSY and FQNENV. In DNA, the CDR3 is TGTGCCAGCAGCCCGAGGGGGGACCACAATGAGCAGTTCTTC. This sequence encodes CASSPRGDHNEQFF. The whole variable domain, filled in from reference TRBV16 and TRBJ2-1, reads GEEVAQTPKHLVRGEGQKAKLYCAPIKGHSYVFWYQQVLKNEFKFLISFQNENVFDETGMPKERFSAKCLPNSPCSLEIQATKLEDSAVYFCASSPRGDHNEQFFGPGTRLTVL.

The J gene is TRBJ2-3, the V gene TRBV6-1; possible D gene TRBD2, 5 bases. Per germline, CDR1 MNHNS and CDR2 SASEGT. The CDR3 covers 14 residues. Trimming took 3 bases from V and 4 from J, leaving 11 bases between them. The CDR3 loop reads CASSDAGRPDTQYF. CDR3 bases: TGTGCCAGCAGTGATGCGGGCCGGCCAGATACGCAGTATTTT.

Concerning this clone itself: The same CDR3 is also encoded by other DNA sequences in this sample. V is TRBV5-6 and J is TRBJ1-2; no clear D. The CDR3 length is 11 residues. V was cut by 0 bases and J by 7 bases, with 4 bases left in between. The V gene's germline CDR1 is SGHDT and CDR2 YYEEEE. The CDR3 region has the DNA TGTGCCAGCAGCTTGGGTGGTGGCTACACCTTC. Translated, it gives CASSLGGGYTF. The whole variable domain, filled in from reference TRBV5-6 and TRBJ1-2, reads DAGVTQSPTHLIKTRGQQVTLRCSPKSGHDTVSWYQQALGQGPQFIFQYYEEEERQRGNFPDRFSGHQFPNYSSELNVNALLLGDSALYLCASSLGGGYTFGSGTRLTVV.

This chain joins TRBV19 and TRBJ1-1; no clear D. This CDR3 has 14 residues. Deletions cut 7 bases from V and 4 bases from J, with 16 bases between. Germline loops: CDR1 LNHDA, CDR2 SQIVND (reference sequence). CDR3: CASKGVGWSTEAFF. Written as DNA, the CDR3 is TGTGCCAGTAAGGGCGTCGGTTGGAGCACTGAAGCTTTCTTT.

The chain links TRBV7-3 to TRBJ2-1, with D perhaps matching TRBD1 (6 bases). Germline CDR1 reads SGHTA; CDR2 reads FQGTGA. This CDR3 spans 16 amino acids. V lost 5 bases and J 0 bases, leaving 14 bases between the germline ends. This CDR3 is CASSPLGHSSYNEQFF. The DNA for the CDR3 is TGTGCCAGCAGCCCTTTGGGACACAGCTCCTACAATGAGCAGTTCTTC.

The chain couples TRBV7-9 to TRBJ2-5, with D uncertain. The CDR3 is made up of 14 amino acids. Germline V gene data show CDR1 as SEHNR and CDR2 as FQNEAQ (reference sequence). V lost 3 bases and J lost 0, with 8 bases in between. CDR3 nucleotide sequence: TGTGCCAGCAGCTTCTCACGGAACCAAGAGACCCAGTACTTC. It yields the protein CASSFSRNQETQYF.

The chain uses TRBV2 and TRBJ1-5, with TRBD1 as a possible D gene (6 bases). The CDR3 runs to 15 residues. Per the germline V gene, CDR1 is SNHLY and CDR2 is FYNNEI. The germline V and J ends were trimmed by 8 bases and 3 bases, with 17 bases remaining between them. The CDR3 DNA reads TGTGCCAGCGCAGGGGAATGGGGAAACAATCAGCCCCAGCATTTT. Translating it yields CASAGEWGNNQPQHF.

V and J are TRBV6-5 and TRBJ1-2; 8 nucleotides line up with TRBD1. J was trimmed by 3 bases and V by 7 bases; bases with no gene match: 1. This CDR3 spans 12 amino acids. The V gene's germline CDR1 is MNHEY and CDR2 SVGAGI. The CDR3 coding sequence is TGTGCCAGCATGGACAGGGACTATGGCTACACCTTC. Translation gives CASMDRDYGYTF.

This sequence joins TRBV5-1 and TRBJ2-7; D gene unclear. The CDR3 has 13 residues. Germline CDR1 is SGHRS and CDR2 is YFSETQ. V dropped 1 base and J dropped 0 bases, with 5 bases sitting between them. The CDR3 nucleotides read TGCGCCAGCAGCTTGTTCTCCTCCTACGAGCAGTACTTC. It translates to CASSLFSSYEQYF.

V gene TRBV10-3 combines with J gene TRBJ2-1; 7 bases are shared with TRBD2. V shed 10 bases, J shed 1 base, and the junction held 13 bases outside the gene matches. The germline gives CDR1 ENHRY, CDR2 SYGVKD. The CDR3 sequence is 16 residues long. The CDR3: CATSIRGGSSYNEQFF. The CDR3 DNA sequence: TGTGCCACCTCAATAAGAGGCGGGAGTTCCTACAATGAGCAGTTCTTC.

The gene calls are TRBV13 and TRBJ1-6; tentatively, D is TRBD1 (6 bases). V gave up 5 bases and J gave up 5 bases, with 13 bases separating them. Germline V gives CDR1 PRHDT, CDR2 FYEKMQ (reference sequence). The CDR3 totals 15 residues. The DNA for the CDR3 is TGTGCCAGCAGCCAACAGGGTTACCATAATTCACCCCTCCACTTT. This translates into CASSQQGYHNSPLHF. Variable domain in full (rest from reference TRBV13 and TRBJ1-6): AAGVIQSPRHLIKEKRETATLKCYPIPRHDTVYWYQQGPGQDPQFLISFYEKMQSDKGSIPDRFSAQQFSDYHSELNMSSLELGDSALYFCASSQQGYHNSPLHFGNGTRLTVT.